The next 31 T cell receptor beta chains were all read from a single sample in a study of CXCR3-negative and CXCR3-positive naive CD8 T cells. UMI-tagged TRB cDNA libraries were built via 5' RACE. TCRdb re-called the 5' RACE reads; one entry per CDR3 protein, DNA not given. Listed are 150,000 to 180,000 distinct CDR3 sequences; around 0.5% falls within the top ten. General observations from the study: Naive CXCR3-positive cells had TRB CDR3s more hydrophobic than those of CXCR3-negative naive cells.

These receptors have no identified antigens. Sequenced input: naive CXCR3+ CD8+ T cells from blood. Specified subset: CD45RO-CCR7+CD27+CD95- naive CD8+ T cells expressing CXCR3 (TNR3+). All receptors derive from a human donor in good health. Some clones in this sample may be carry-over from other donors' samples.

V gene TRBV20-1 combines with J gene TRBJ2-1. The germline V gene encodes CDR1 DFQATT and CDR2 SNEGSKA (reference sequence). The CDR3 loop spans 11 amino acids. CDR3 sequence reads: CSARDGWEQFF.

This chain uses TRBV5-1 with TRBJ2-1; the TCRdb call, TRBD1, lacks DNA for checking. The CDR3 consists of 17 residues. The germline gives CDR1 SGHRS, CDR2 YFSETQ. CDR3 residues: CASFQGETGMSSNEQFF.

V is TRBV7-9 and J is TRBJ1-4. Germline V gene sequence: CDR1 SEHNR, CDR2 FQNEAQ (reference sequence). The CDR3 spans 12 residues. CDR3 protein: CASSLTNEKLFF.

This chain connects TRBV5-6 to TRBJ1-1. Germline V CDR1 and CDR2: SGHDT, YYEEEE. The CDR3 is 14 residues long. The CDR3 loop is CASSLGQSNTEAFF.

The J gene is TRBJ2-5, the V gene TRBV12-3 or TRBV12-4; TCRdb's D call, TRBD1, is unchecked because there is no DNA. This CDR3 spans 14 amino acids. This CDR3 reads CASSPPTAQETQYF.

J is TRBJ2-7 and V is TRBV5-6. CDR1 and CDR2 (germline): SGHDT, YYEEEE. The CDR3 is made up of 15 amino acids. Here the CDR3 reads CASSYQTLELYEQYF.

The genes are TRBV13 and TRBJ2-3; TCRdb's assignment of TRBD1 cannot be checked, as there is no DNA. Germline V gene data show CDR1 as PRHDT and CDR2 as FYEKMQ (reference sequence). CDR3 length equals 13 residues. The CDR3 spells CASGGGSTDTQYF.

The chain has TRBV28 and TRBJ2-2. This CDR3 has 13 amino acids. Germline lookup yields CDR1 MDHEN and CDR2 SYDVKM. The CDR3 region is CASSALNTGELFF.

The chain couples TRBV28 to TRBJ2-1. The CDR3 is 16 residues long. From germline, CDR1 is MDHEN and CDR2 SYDVKM. This CDR3 reads CASSWVVFLSHNEQFF.

The chain links TRBV29-1 to TRBJ2-7. This CDR3 is 12 amino acids long. Germline lookup yields CDR1 SQVTM and CDR2 ANQGSEA. CDR3 amino acids: CSVHDSTYEQYF.

This rearrangement joins TRBV20-1 to TRBJ2-1; TCRdb calls TRBD2, which cannot be checked without DNA. Germline loops: CDR1 DFQATT, CDR2 SNEGSKA (reference sequence). This CDR3 region has 14 residues. CDR3 in amino acids: CSAASGGESNEQFF.

J is TRBJ2-2 and V is TRBV11-3; there is no DNA to check the TCRdb D call of TRBD1. The CDR3 contains 17 residues. The germline gives CDR1 SGHNT, CDR2 YENEEA. CDR3 sequence: CASSLGASRGNTGELFF.

This chain joins TRBV25-1 and TRBJ1-2; the TCRdb D gene call, TRBD1, has no DNA to confirm it. This CDR3 contains 15 residues. Germline V gene sequence: CDR1 MGHDK, CDR2 SYGVNS. CDR3 amino acids: CASSGRTGENYGYTF.

This chain uses TRBV7-9 with TRBJ2-2; TCRdb proposes TRBD1, but this gene call is untestable without DNA. CDR3 length equals 17 residues. The germline V gene encodes CDR1 SEHNR and CDR2 FQNEAQ (reference sequence). The CDR3 loop reads CASSLDLAGENTGELFF.

The chain's CDR3 is CASSWIAGEGDTQYF. The chain combines TRBV5-6 with TRBJ2-3; TCRdb proposes TRBD2, but this gene call is untestable without DNA. The length of the CDR3 is 15 residues. Germline-derived CDR1 and CDR2 are SGHDT and YYEEEE.

The chain employs TRBV28 and TRBJ2-1; TCRdb's D call, TRBD2, is unchecked because there is no DNA. This CDR3 is built from 16 residues. CDR1 and CDR2 from the germline V gene are MDHEN and SYDVKM. The CDR3 loop is CASSILAGGPSNEQFF.

This sequence joins TRBV20-1 and TRBJ1-1. The CDR3 has 13 residues. Germline V gives CDR1 DFQATT, CDR2 SNEGSKA (reference sequence). The CDR3 reads CSATGGGHTEAFF.

The chain is built from TRBV19 and TRBJ2-1; TCRdb indicates TRBD1, and absent DNA this call remains unverified. Germline lookup yields CDR1 LNHDA and CDR2 SQIVND (reference sequence). The CDR3 runs 14 residues. The CDR3: CASSISGGTYEQFF.

The chain recombines TRBV10-3 with TRBJ1-1. The CDR3 contains 13 residues. The germline V gene has CDR1 ENHRY and CDR2 SYGVKD. The CDR3 is CAISEIVNTEAFF.

The chain couples TRBV12-3 or TRBV12-4 to TRBJ2-1; TCRdb names TRBD1, which stays unverified in the absence of DNA. CDR3 length equals 15 residues. CDR3 residues: CASSLADRVGNEQFF.

The chain uses TRBV10-3 and TRBJ2-1; TCRdb selects TRBD1, and the lack of DNA leaves this call unchecked. Germline-derived CDR1 and CDR2 are ENHRY and SYGVKD. The CDR3 runs 13 residues. The CDR3 spells CAISVTAPNEQFF.

The V gene is TRBV27, the J gene TRBJ2-2. Germline-derived CDR1 and CDR2 are MNHEY and SMNVEV (reference sequence). The CDR3 covers 14 residues. The CDR3 loop reads CASSLLDPTGELFF.

This chain uses TRBV12-3 or TRBV12-4 with TRBJ2-1; the TCRdb call, TRBD2, lacks DNA for checking. This CDR3 region has 17 residues. CDR3 protein: CASSLRTSGRIYNEQFF.

The chain carries TRBV27 and TRBJ2-5. The CDR3 spans 14 residues. Per the germline V gene, CDR1 is MNHEY and CDR2 is SMNVEV (reference sequence). CDR3: CASRPWTAQETQYF.

The rearrangement joins TRBV20-1 to TRBJ2-2. Germline-derived CDR1 and CDR2 are DFQATT and SNEGSKA (reference sequence). The CDR3 sequence is 12 residues long. CDR3 amino acids: CSARVITGELFF.

J is TRBJ2-1 and V is TRBV21-1; TCRdb outputs TRBD1, but without DNA this stays unchecked. TRBV21-1 counts as a pseudogene. The CDR3 spans 15 residues. This CDR3 is CASSNGCPSMNEQFF.

The chain recombines TRBV11-1 with TRBJ2-7; TCRdb names TRBD1, which stays unverified in the absence of DNA. The CDR3 is 14 amino acids. Germline lookup yields CDR1 SGHAT and CDR2 FQDESV (reference sequence). CDR3 amino acids: CASSFSGAAYEQYF.

The chain links TRBV7-3 to TRBJ2-1; the D gene TCRdb calls, TRBD2, cannot be checked with no DNA. CDR3 size: 18 residues. Germline V gene lookup returns CDR1 SGHTA and CDR2 FQGTGA. The CDR3 loop is CASSLSDLREGPHNEQFF.

This chain uses TRBV20-1 with TRBJ2-3; the TCRdb call, TRBD1, lacks DNA for checking. Germline V CDR1 and CDR2: DFQATT, SNEGSKA (reference sequence). The CDR3 is made up of 17 amino acids. CDR3 in amino acids: CSAITPFEGGSADTQYF.

The rearrangement joins TRBV20-1 to TRBJ2-1. Germline loops: CDR1 DFQATT, CDR2 SNEGSKA (reference sequence). The CDR3 totals 14 residues. The CDR3 loop is CSARVPEDYREQFF.

The V gene is TRBV18, the J gene TRBJ2-1; the D call from TCRdb, TRBD2, cannot be confirmed without DNA. The CDR3 is 16 residues long. Germline CDR1 reads KGHSH; CDR2 reads LQKENI. The CDR3 loop reads CASSPTGTSLGNEQFF.